This entry is about one TCR beta chain. Its antigen target is currently unknown. Base qualities are not at hand, and no much larger clone is one base apart. The sample is drawn from a study of T cell changes during pregnancy in multiple sclerosis (dated by TCRdb to the late 2010s). Study-level background: Changes in the T cell repertoire over the course of pregnancy were examined in this study in women with multiple sclerosis.

Preparation of the library involved the immunoSEQ multiplex PCR assay. The table was pulled from immuneACCESS by TCRdb, which kept in-frame rearrangements only. Such tables lose some clones; where checked, under half of the loss comes from unresolved V genes, and the rest has no known cause. Recorded for this sample are approximately 90,000 clones; 91% of them occurred a single time. Around 1.7% of the sample is in the top ten clones. V drops 3 bases and J drops 9 bases, leaving 14 bases in between. The CDR3 runs 13 residues from the cysteine to the phenylalanine. Of the read, only the CDR3 DNA is kept; its 39 bases are in frame from base 1. Looking up the germline V gene yields CDR1 MDHEN and CDR2 SYDVKM.

The sample here was peripheral blood, taken after pregnancy. Here the chain combines TRBV28 and TRBJ1-1, with a weak D call of TRBD1 (5 bases match). The source is a female donor in good health, enrolled as a control in a pregnancy study. The CDR3 protein is CASSFQGIPQAFF. The base sequence is TGTGCCAGCAGTTTTCAGGGCATCCCCCAAGCTTTCTTT.